Below are 20 T cell receptor beta chains sequenced from a single sample in a study of cytomegalovirus exposure and HLA in healthy donors. It was with 60 Vbeta and 13 Jbeta primers that the PCR ran. Clones were sequenced by immunoSEQ multiplex PCR, and TCRdb holds only the in-frame ones, with some missing. This sample's table reports around 100,000 clones. The sample comprised PBMCs. These TCRs come from a man younger than 45 in good health and CMV-seronegative.

This chain joins TRBV11-2 and TRBJ2-7; possible D gene TRBD2, 6 bases. The germline gives CDR1 SGHAT, CDR2 FQNNGV. Between the trimmed V and J ends, which lost 2 bases and 4 bases, there was a span of 15 bases. The CDR3 has 15 residues. CDR3 sequence reads: CASSLMDGTLYEQYF. CDR3 bases: TGTGCCAGCAGCTTAATGGACGGGACTCTATACGAGCAGTACTTC.

The genes are TRBV6-6 and TRBJ2-5, with D unresolved. This CDR3 comprises 14 residues. V was shortened by 4 bases and J by 0 bases, with 9 bases between the two germline ends. From germline, CDR1 is MNHNY and CDR2 SVGAGI (reference sequence). The CDR3 region is CASSFGVYQETQYF. CDR3 nucleotides: TGTGCCAGCAGTTTTGGAGTGTACCAAGAGACCCAGTACTTC.

To note about this clone: Other DNA sequences in the sample encode the same CDR3. V usage is TRBV7-2 and J usage is TRBJ2-5; 9 positions match TRBD1. This CDR3 has 15 residues. CDR1 is SGHTA and CDR2 is FQGNSA in the germline V gene. V gave up 3 bases and J gave up 2 bases; unmatched junction bases: 4. CDR3 bases: TGTGCCAGCAGCTTTGGGACAGGGAGACAAGAGACCCAGTACTTC. Encoded protein: CASSFGTGRQETQYF.

This chain links TRBV4-2 with TRBJ2-7; TRBD2 matches at 7 bases. The length of the CDR3 is 15 residues. Germline-derived CDR1 and CDR2 are LGHNA and YNFKEQ. The V and J ends lost 0 bases and 4 bases, in that order; junction bases with no gene match: 6. The CDR3 DNA is TGTGCCAGCAGCCAAGATCGGACTAGTGGTTACGAGCAGTACTTC. It yields the protein CASSQDRTSGYEQYF.

CDR3 protein: CASSLERGLYNEQFF. The CDR3 nucleotides are TGTGCCAGCAGCTTAGAAAGGGGGCTCTACAATGAGCAGTTCTTC. The chain joins TRBV13 to TRBJ2-1; 7 positions agree with TRBD1. The V and J ends lost 1 base and 3 bases, in that order; junction bases with no gene match: 3. Germline values: CDR1 PRHDT, CDR2 FYEKMQ (reference sequence). The CDR3 is 15 residues long.

The chain uses TRBV7-9 and TRBJ2-4, with 9 bases identical to TRBD2. Germline V gives CDR1 SEHNR, CDR2 FQNEAQ (reference sequence). The V segment lost 2 bases and the J segment 7 bases; nucleotides outside the gene matches: 18. This CDR3 spans 19 amino acids. The CDR3 DNA reads as TGTGCCAGCAGCTTATGGGTCCCTAGCGGGGCCACAAGTTACAACATTCAGTACTTC. Amino acid sequence: CASSLWVPSGATSYNIQYF.

The J gene is TRBJ1-6, the V gene TRBV4-2; TRBD1 is a possible D gene (5 bases). This CDR3 comprises 23 residues. The V end was cut by 4 bases, the J end by 1 base, with 32 bases between. Germline CDR1 LGHNA, CDR2 YNFKEQ. The CDR3 DNA reads as TGTGCCAGCAGCCTCTACAAGGGAGCGGGGACGGCTCTCGAGGGGTCCTATAATTCACCCCTCCACTTT. It translates to CASSLYKGAGTALEGSYNSPLHF.

The chain employs TRBV7-2 and TRBJ1-5, with 10 bases aligning to TRBD1. There are 15 residues in the CDR3. With 6 bases clipped from V and 5 bases from J, the junction kept 7 bases outside the gene matches. Looked up from germline, CDR1 is SGHTA and CDR2 is FQGNSA. Written as DNA, the CDR3 is TGTGCCAGCAGTTCCGGGACAGGGGACTATCAGCCCCAGCATTTT. This codes for CASSSGTGDYQPQHF.

The chain joins TRBV7-3 to TRBJ2-2; tentative D call: TRBD2 (7 bases). Germline assignment: CDR1 SGHTA and CDR2 FQGTGA. The length of the CDR3 is 15 residues. The germline V and J ends were trimmed by 5 bases and 3 bases, with 13 bases remaining between them. CDR3 sequence (DNA): TGTGCCAGCAGCCTCCGGGGGGCGGACACCGGGGAGCTGTTTTTT. This gives the protein CASSLRGADTGELFF.

The chain's CDR3 is CASSVEGASSTGELFF. The CDR3 DNA is TGTGCCAGCAGCGTAGAGGGAGCCTCGAGCACCGGGGAGCTGTTTTTT. The chain carries TRBV9 and TRBJ2-2; D is perhaps TRBD2 (5 bases). The CDR3 spans 16 residues. Trimming pared 0 bases from V and 4 bases from J, leaving 13 bases between. Germline loops: CDR1 SGDLS, CDR2 YYNGEE. Based on the CDR3 plus reference TRBV9 and TRBJ2-2, the full variable domain is DSGVTQTPKHLITATGQRVTLRCSPRSGDLSVYWYQQSLDQGLQFLIQYYNGEERAKGNILERFSAQQFPDLHSELNLSSLELGDSALYFCASSVEGASSTGELFFGEGSRLTVL.

The chain couples TRBV29-1 to TRBJ1-1; 9 positions match TRBD1. With 7 bases clipped from V and 7 bases from J, the junction kept 16 bases outside the gene matches. The CDR3 is 15 residues long. Germline-derived CDR1 and CDR2 are SQVTM and ANQGSEA. CDR3 sequence reads: CSAGGGQGFPVEAFF. CDR3 sequence (DNA): TGCAGCGCCGGGGGGGGACAGGGTTTTCCGGTTGAAGCTTTCTTT.

The chain joins TRBV29-1 to TRBJ1-2, with 12 nucleotides matching TRBD1. CDR3 length: 14 amino acids. Germline assignment: CDR1 SQVTM and CDR2 ANQGSEA. Losses at the gene ends were 5 bases for V and 3 bases for J; bases not matched to a gene: 4. In DNA, the CDR3 is TGCAGCGTTCAGGGGACAGGGGGCGACTATGGCTACACCTTC. It yields the protein CSVQGTGGDYGYTF.

The V and J genes are TRBV28 and TRBJ2-1; TRBD1 might be the D (6 bases). V lost 10 bases, J lost 3 bases, and 22 bases lay in between. The CDR3 runs 16 residues. CDR1 MDHEN and CDR2 SYDVKM come from the germline V gene. CDR3 region: CATTRGGQHNYNEQFF. CDR3 nucleotides: TGTGCCACCACCCGTGGTGGACAGCACAACTACAATGAGCAGTTCTTC. The entire variable domain, with the rest obtained from reference TRBV28 and TRBJ2-1, is as follows: DVKVTQSSRYLVKRTGEKVFLECVQDMDHENMFWYRQDPGLGLRLIYFSYDVKMKEKGDIPEGYSVSREKKERFSLILESASTNQTSMYLCATTRGGQHNYNEQFFGPGTRLTVL.

The chain recombines TRBV30 with TRBJ1-5; 8 bases match TRBD1. The CDR3 runs 12 residues. The V and J ends lost 5 bases and 4 bases, in that order; junction bases with no gene match: 1. Germline CDR1 GTSNPN, CDR2 SVGIG (reference sequence). CDR3 sequence: CAWGQGNQPQHF. The CDR3 nucleotides read TGTGCCTGGGGACAGGGAAATCAGCCCCAGCATTTT.

The V call is TRBV18, the J call TRBJ2-3; 7 positions match TRBD2. From germline, CDR1 is KGHSH and CDR2 LQKENI. CDR3 size: 17 residues. The ends lost 1 base at V and 2 bases at J; junction bases unmatched: 9. The DNA for the CDR3 is TGTGCCAGCTCACCACAAGGGGCGGGGGTCCCCACAGATACGCAGTATTTT. It encodes CASSPQGAGVPTDTQYF. Filled out from reference TRBV18 and TRBJ2-3, the complete variable domain reads NAGVMQNPRHLVRRRGQEARLRCSPMKGHSHVYWYRQLPEEGLKFMVYLQKENIIDESGMPKERFSAEFPKEGPSILRIQQVVRGDSAAYFCASSPQGAGVPTDTQYFGPGTRLTVL.

The chain uses TRBV19 and TRBJ1-1, with 9 nucleotides matching TRBD1. With 3 bases clipped from V and 6 bases from J, the junction kept 11 bases outside the gene matches. Germline V lookup: CDR1 LNHDA, CDR2 SQIVND (reference sequence). The CDR3 runs 16 residues. The CDR3 loop is CASSIQKGTGSAEAFF. CDR3 sequence (DNA): TGTGCCAGTAGTATCCAAAAGGGGACAGGGAGCGCTGAAGCTTTCTTT.

The V call is TRBV19, the J call TRBJ2-5, with 9 bases fitting TRBD1. J was trimmed by 6 bases and V by 5 bases; bases with no gene match: 4. This CDR3 region has 13 residues. Germline lookup yields CDR1 LNHDA and CDR2 SQIVND (reference sequence). CDR3 sequence (DNA): TGTGCCAGTAGTTGGGACAGGGAGCAGACCCAGTACTTC. Translation: CASSWDREQTQYF.

The chain recombines TRBV5-1 with TRBJ1-1; 7 nucleotides match TRBD1. CDR1 SGHRS and CDR2 YFSETQ come from the germline V gene. The CDR3 is made up of 15 amino acids. J gave up 4 bases and V 1 base, and 7 bases lay outside the gene matches. As DNA, the CDR3 is TGCGCCAGCAGCTTGACAGGGGCCCTCTCCACTGAAGCTTTCTTT. Its protein is CASSLTGALSTEAFF.

The chain employs TRBV2 and TRBJ1-4; D possibly corresponds to TRBD1 (5 bases). The CDR3 consists of 14 residues. V was clipped by 6 bases and J by 0 bases, with 8 bases between them. CDR1 is SNHLY, CDR2 FYNNEI, per germline. The CDR3 DNA reads as TGTGCCAGCAGCCGACAGTCAACTAATGAAAAACTGTTTTTT. This translates into CASSRQSTNEKLFF.

This chain links TRBV5-4 with TRBJ2-5; D might be TRBD1 (6 bases). The V gene's germline CDR1 is SGHNT and CDR2 YYREEE (reference sequence). V was shortened by 4 bases and J by 1 base, with 14 bases between the two germline ends. There are 15 residues in the CDR3. The CDR3 reads CASSPQGKSQETQYF. CDR3 nucleotides: TGTGCCAGCAGCCCTCAGGGGAAAAGCCAAGAGACCCAGTACTTC. The complete variable domain, with remaining parts taken from reference TRBV5-4 and TRBJ2-5, reads ETGVTQSPTHLIKTRGQQVTLRCSSQSGHNTVSWYQQALGQGPQFIFQYYREEENGRGNFPPRFSGLQFPNYSSELNVNALELDDSALYLCASSPQGKSQETQYFGPGTRLLVL.